The clone carrying this T cell receptor beta chain was detected only once. What it binds is unknown. This specimen belongs to a study of T cells in localized non-small cell lung cancer. Sequenced by immunoSEQ multiplex PCR; TCRdb stores in-frame clones only, minus some. This sample carries about 78,000 clones, roughly four fifths of them seen once, and the ten largest clones take over 2.5%. Germline V gene lookup returns CDR1 SGHTA and CDR2 FQGTGA. Between the trimmed V and J ends, which lost 1 base and 4 bases, there was a span of 11 bases. This CDR3 is built from 15 residues. General study results and limits: Heterogeneity is still possible, as just one tumor region was sequenced. Highest T cell clonality was seen in uninvolved adjacent lung, surpassing that measured in tumor. In adjacent lung appeared a median 57 of the top 100 tumor clones.

The chain links TRBV7-3 to TRBJ2-1, with TRBD1 as a possible D gene (5 bases). Material: peripheral blood, obtained before any cancer treatment. The source is a man aged 35 to 69 with stage I lung adenocarcinoma. CDR3 sequence reads: CASSLSATAYNEQFF. The CDR3 coding sequence is TGTGCCAGCAGCTTAAGTGCGACAGCTTACAATGAGCAGTTCTTC.